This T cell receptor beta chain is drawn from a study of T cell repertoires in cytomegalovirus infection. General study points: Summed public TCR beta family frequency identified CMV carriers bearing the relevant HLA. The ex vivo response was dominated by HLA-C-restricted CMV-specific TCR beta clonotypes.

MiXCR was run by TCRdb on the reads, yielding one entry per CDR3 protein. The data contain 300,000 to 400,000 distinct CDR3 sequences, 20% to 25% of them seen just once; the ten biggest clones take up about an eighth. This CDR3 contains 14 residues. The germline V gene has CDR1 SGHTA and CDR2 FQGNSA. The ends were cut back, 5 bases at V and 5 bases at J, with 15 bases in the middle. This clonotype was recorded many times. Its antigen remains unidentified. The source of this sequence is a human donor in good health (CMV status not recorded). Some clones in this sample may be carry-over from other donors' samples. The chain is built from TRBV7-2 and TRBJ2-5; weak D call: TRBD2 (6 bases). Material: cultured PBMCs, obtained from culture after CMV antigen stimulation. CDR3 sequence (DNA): TGTGCCAGCAGCGCGGGACGGGGTGGGGAGACCCAGTACTTC. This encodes CASSAGRGGETQYF.